The T cell receptor (beta chain) described here comes from a study of CD8 T cells in cerebrospinal fluid in Alzheimer's disease. TCRdb reanalyzed the 10x single-cell sequencing reads, giving one entry per CDR3 protein sequence and no DNA. This sample carries approximately 800 distinct CDR3 sequences, with about 17% going to the ten biggest clones. The CDR3 contains 13 residues. Per the germline V gene, CDR1 is SGHTA and CDR2 is FQGTGA. This clonotype ranks as medium-sized in terms of frequency. This receptor was obtained from a human donor with Parkinson's disease. The specimen was cerebrospinal fluid. This chain connects TRBV7-3 to TRBJ2-1; TCRdb's D call of TRBD1 is untestable without DNA. This chain's CDR3 is CASSLSGGSEQFF.